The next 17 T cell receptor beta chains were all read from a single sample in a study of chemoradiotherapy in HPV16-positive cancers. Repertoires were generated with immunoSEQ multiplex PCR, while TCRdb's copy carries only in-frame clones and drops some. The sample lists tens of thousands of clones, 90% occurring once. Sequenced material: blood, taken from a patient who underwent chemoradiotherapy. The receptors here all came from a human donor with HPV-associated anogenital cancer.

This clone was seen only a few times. CDR3 loop: CASSYTGNTEAFF. The CDR3, as DNA: TGTGCCAGCAGCTACACAGGGAACACTGAAGCTTTCTTT. The J gene is TRBJ1-1, the V gene TRBV9, with D possibly being TRBD1 (5 bases). CDR3 length: 13 residues. V gave up 4 bases and J gave up 1 base, with 8 bases separating them. The germline gives CDR1 SGDLS, CDR2 YYNGEE.

This chain's CDR3 is CASGVNTGELFF. The CDR3 DNA sequence: TGTGCCAGCGGGGTAAACACCGGGGAGCTGTTTTTT. The V gene is TRBV5-4, the J gene TRBJ2-2; D remains unclear. This CDR3 contains 12 residues. Trimming removed 7 bases from V and 2 bases from J, with 6 bases in between. Germline V gene lookup returns CDR1 SGHNT and CDR2 YYREEE (reference sequence).

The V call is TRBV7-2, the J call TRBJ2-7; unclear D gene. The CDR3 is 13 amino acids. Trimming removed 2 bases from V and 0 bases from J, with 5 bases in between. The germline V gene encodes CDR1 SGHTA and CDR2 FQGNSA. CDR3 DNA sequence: TGTGCCAGCAGCTTACCGAACTCCTACGAGCAGTACTTC. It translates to CASSLPNSYEQYF.

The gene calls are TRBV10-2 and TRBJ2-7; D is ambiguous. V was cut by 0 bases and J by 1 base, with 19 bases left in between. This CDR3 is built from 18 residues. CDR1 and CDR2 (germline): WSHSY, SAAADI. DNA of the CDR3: TGCGCCAGCAGTGAGTCGATTTGGGGTCCCACCCGGTCCTACGAGCAGTACTTC. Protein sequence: CASSESIWGPTRSYEQYF.

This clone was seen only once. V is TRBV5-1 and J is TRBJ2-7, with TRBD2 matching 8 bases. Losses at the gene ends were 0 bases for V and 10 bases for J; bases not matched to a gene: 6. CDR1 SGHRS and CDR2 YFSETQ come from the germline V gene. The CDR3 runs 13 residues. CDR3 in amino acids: CASSLDGRAGQYF. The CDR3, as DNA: TGCGCCAGCAGCTTGGACGGGAGGGCCGGTCAGTACTTC.

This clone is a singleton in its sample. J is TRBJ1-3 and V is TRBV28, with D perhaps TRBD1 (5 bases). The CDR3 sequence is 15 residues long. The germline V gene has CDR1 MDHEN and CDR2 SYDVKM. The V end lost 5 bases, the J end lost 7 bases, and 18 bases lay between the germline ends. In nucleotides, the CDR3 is TGTGCCAGCAGTACCCACGGGACCGGGTCGAACACCATATATTTT. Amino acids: CASSTHGTGSNTIYF. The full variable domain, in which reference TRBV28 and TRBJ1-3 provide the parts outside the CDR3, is DVKVTQSSRYLVKRTGEKVFLECVQDMDHENMFWYRQDPGLGLRLIYFSYDVKMKEKGDIPEGYSVSREKKERFSLILESASTNQTSMYLCASSTHGTGSNTIYFGEGSWLTVV.

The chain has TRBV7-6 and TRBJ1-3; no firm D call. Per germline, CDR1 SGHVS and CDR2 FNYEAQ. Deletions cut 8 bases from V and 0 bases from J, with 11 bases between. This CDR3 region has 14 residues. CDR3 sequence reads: CASCLDRSGNTIYF. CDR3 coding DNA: TGTGCCAGCTGTTTGGACCGCTCTGGAAACACCATATATTTT.

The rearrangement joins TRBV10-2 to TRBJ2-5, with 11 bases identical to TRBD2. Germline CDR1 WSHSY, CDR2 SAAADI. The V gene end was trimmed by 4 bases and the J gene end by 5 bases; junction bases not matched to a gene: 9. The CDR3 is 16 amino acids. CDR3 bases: TGCGCCAGCAGTGGGACTAGCGGGTGGAGGGGGGAGACCCAGTACTTC. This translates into CASSGTSGWRGETQYF.

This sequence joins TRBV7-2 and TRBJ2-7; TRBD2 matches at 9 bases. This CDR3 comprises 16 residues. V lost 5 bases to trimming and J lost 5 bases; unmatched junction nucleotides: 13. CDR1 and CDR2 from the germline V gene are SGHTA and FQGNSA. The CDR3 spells CASSPRPGLAIHEQYF. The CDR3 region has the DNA TGTGCCAGCAGCCCCCGCCCGGGACTAGCTATCCACGAGCAGTACTTC.

CDR3 sequence (DNA): TGTGCCAGCTCATCCGGGACAGGGGCACGGCCGGGAAACACCATATATTTT. It translates to CASSSGTGARPGNTIYF. The J gene is TRBJ1-3, the V gene TRBV18, with TRBD1 matching over 10 bases. V was clipped by 5 bases and J by 4 bases; unmatched bases: 11. The CDR3 spans 17 residues. The germline gives CDR1 KGHSH, CDR2 LQKENI.

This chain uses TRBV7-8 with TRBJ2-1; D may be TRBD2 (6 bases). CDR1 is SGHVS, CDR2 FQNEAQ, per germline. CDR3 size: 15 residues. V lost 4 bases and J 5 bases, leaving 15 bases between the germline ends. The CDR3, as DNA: TGTGCCAGCAGCTACGGTGGGGGGAGTAACAATGAGCAGTTCTTC. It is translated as CASSYGGGSNNEQFF.

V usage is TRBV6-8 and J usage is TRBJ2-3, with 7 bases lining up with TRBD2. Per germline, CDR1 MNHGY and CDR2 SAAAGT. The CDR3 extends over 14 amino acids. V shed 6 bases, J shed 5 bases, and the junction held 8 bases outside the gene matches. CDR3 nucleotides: TGTGCCAGCAGCGGTCGGACTAGTGGAGATACGCAGTATTTT. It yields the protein CASSGRTSGDTQYF.

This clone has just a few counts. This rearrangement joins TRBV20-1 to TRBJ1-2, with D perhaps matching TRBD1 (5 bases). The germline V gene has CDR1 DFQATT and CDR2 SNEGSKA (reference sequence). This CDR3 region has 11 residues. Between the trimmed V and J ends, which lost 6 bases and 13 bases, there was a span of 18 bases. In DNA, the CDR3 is TGCAGTGCCCAACTTCAGGGAGTGAGCACCTTC. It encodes CSAQLQGVSTF.

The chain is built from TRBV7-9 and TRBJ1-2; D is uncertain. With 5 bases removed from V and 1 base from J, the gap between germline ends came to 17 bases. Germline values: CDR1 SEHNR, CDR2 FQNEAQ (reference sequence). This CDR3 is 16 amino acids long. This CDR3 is CASSPTGGTINYGYTF. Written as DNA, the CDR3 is TGTGCCAGCAGCCCCACGGGCGGTACTATTAACTATGGCTACACCTTC.

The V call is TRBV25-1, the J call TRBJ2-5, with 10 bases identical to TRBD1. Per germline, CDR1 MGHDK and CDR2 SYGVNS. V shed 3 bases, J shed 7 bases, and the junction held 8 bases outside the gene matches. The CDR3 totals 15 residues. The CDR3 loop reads CASSESRDRGPTQYF. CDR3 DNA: TGTGCCAGCAGTGAGTCCCGGGACAGGGGTCCGACCCAGTACTTC. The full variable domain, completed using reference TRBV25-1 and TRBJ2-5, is EADIYQTPRYLVIGTGKKITLECSQTMGHDKMYWYQQDPGMELHLIHYSYGVNSTEKGDLSSESTVSRIRTEHFPLTLESARPSHTSQYLCASSESRDRGPTQYFGPGTRLLVL.

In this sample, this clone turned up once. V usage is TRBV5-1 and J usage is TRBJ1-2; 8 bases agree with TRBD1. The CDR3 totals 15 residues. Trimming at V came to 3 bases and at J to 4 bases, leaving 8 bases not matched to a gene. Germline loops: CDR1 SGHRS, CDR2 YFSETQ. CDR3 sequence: CASSSQGQGSYGYTF. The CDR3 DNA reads TGCGCCAGCAGCTCCCAAGGACAGGGAAGCTATGGCTACACCTTC. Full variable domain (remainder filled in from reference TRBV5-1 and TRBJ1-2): KAGVTQTPRYLIKTRGQQVTLSCSPISGHRSVSWYQQTPGQGLQFLFEYFSETQRNKGNFPGRFSGRQFSNSRSEMNVSTLELGDSALYLCASSSQGQGSYGYTFGSGTRLTVV.

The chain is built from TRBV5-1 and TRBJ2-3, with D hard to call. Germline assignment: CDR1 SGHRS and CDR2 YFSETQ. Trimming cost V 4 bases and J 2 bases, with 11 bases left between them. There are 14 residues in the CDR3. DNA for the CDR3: TGCGCCAGCAGCCCCCCGGCAACCACAGATACGCAGTATTTT. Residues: CASSPPATTDTQYF.